This T cell receptor beta chain is from a study of control samples from healthy donors and cancer patients. There are 16 residues in the CDR3. Germline CDR1 is LNHDA and CDR2 is SQIVND (reference sequence). The trim removed 4 bases at V and 5 bases at J, leaving 11 bases unmatched. The data were produced by immunoSEQ multiplex PCR, yet TCRdb's version contains in-frame clones alone and is incomplete. The repertoire has roughly 150,000 clones, roughly nine tenths of them found once; the top ten carry roughly 0.7%. The TCR comes from a woman aged 25 to 39 in good health. The rearrangement joins TRBV19 to TRBJ2-5; TRBD1 agrees at 9 bases. Sequenced material: blood. The CDR3 DNA follows: TGTGCCAGTAGTAGATCCGGGACAGGGAAATATGAGACCCAGTACTTC. Its translation is CASSRSGTGKYETQYF.